The 8 T cell receptor beta chains below were found in one sample sequenced in a study of CD8 T cells in Susac syndrome. RNA was extracted with the RNeasy kit, and a quantity of about 0.45 to 1 ug was reverse transcribed using random hexamers. MiXCR, applied by TCRdb to the immunoSEQ multiplex PCR reads, yields one record per CDR3 protein. The data contain some 80,000 distinct CDR3 sequences, around 94% of them singletons. The sequencing input was CD8+ T cells from PBMCs. The receptors come from a human donor in good health.

The chain uses TRBV2 and TRBJ1-6, with D possibly matching TRBD1 (6 bases). Trimming removed 8 bases at V and 5 bases at J, with 19 bases between. Germline V gives CDR1 SNHLY, CDR2 FYNNEI. The CDR3 length is 16 residues. Here the CDR3 reads CASWMDDRRDNSPLHF. The DNA for the CDR3 is TGTGCCAGCTGGATGGATGACAGGAGGGATAATTCACCCCTCCACTTT.

The genes are TRBV19 and TRBJ2-2; 7 nucleotides align to TRBD1. Germline CDR1 and CDR2: LNHDA and SQIVND (reference sequence). This CDR3 has 20 amino acids. Trimming removed 1 base from V and 0 bases from J; junction bases left unmatched: 14. The CDR3 region is CASSIATGSWFTANTGELFF. CDR3 nucleotide sequence: TGTGCCAGTAGTATAGCGACAGGGAGCTGGTTTACAGCGAACACCGGGGAGCTGTTTTTT. Drawing the rest from reference TRBV19 and TRBJ2-2, the complete variable domain is DGGITQSPKYLFRKEGQNVTLSCEQNLNHDAMYWYRQDPGQGLRLIYYSQIVNDFQKGDIAEGYSVSREKKESFPLTVTSAQKNPTAFYLCASSIATGSWFTANTGELFFGEGSRLTVL.

The chain links TRBV6-2 or TRBV6-3 to TRBJ2-7; D not resolved. V lost 6 bases, J lost 2 bases, and 8 bases lay in between. This CDR3 spans 12 amino acids. Germline CDR1 and CDR2: MNHEY and SVGEGT. CDR3 sequence (DNA): TGTGCCAGCAGGGACGGTCCCTACGAGCAGTACTTC. Translated, it gives CASRDGPYEQYF.

The V gene is TRBV12-3 or TRBV12-4, the J gene TRBJ1-2; a weak D match, TRBD1 (5 bases). This CDR3 has 14 amino acids. With 6 bases removed from V and 3 bases from J, the gap between germline ends came to 14 bases. The CDR3 nucleotides are TGTGCCAGCAGCAACGAGACAGATGACTATGGCTACACCTTC. This translates into CASSNETDDYGYTF.

The chain recombines TRBV5-4 with TRBJ2-1; 10 bases map to TRBD2. V lost 7 bases to trimming and J lost 7 bases; unmatched junction nucleotides: 8. The CDR3 contains 14 residues. Germline CDR1 and CDR2: SGHNT and YYREEE (reference sequence). CDR3 nucleotides: TGTGCCAGCCCCGGACTAGCGGCGGGGAATGAGCAGTTCTTC. Protein sequence: CASPGLAAGNEQFF.

The chain couples TRBV12-3 or TRBV12-4 to TRBJ2-1, with D unclear. This CDR3 spans 14 amino acids. Deletions cut 7 bases from V and 8 bases from J, with 18 bases between. The CDR3 loop reads CASNPTRVWDEQFF. As DNA, the CDR3 is TGTGCCAGCAATCCTACAAGGGTTTGGGATGAGCAGTTCTTC.

V is TRBV27 and J is TRBJ1-5; D may be TRBD1 (6 bases). V shed 5 bases and J shed 7 bases, with 18 bases lying between them. This CDR3 contains 15 residues. Germline CDR1 and CDR2: MNHEY and SMNVEV (reference sequence). CDR3 protein: CASSPRGGHYQPQHF. The DNA for the CDR3 is TGTGCCAGCAGTCCCCGGGGGGGCCACTACCAGCCCCAGCATTTT.

This chain uses TRBV6-5 with TRBJ2-1; no firm D call. The length of the CDR3 is 17 residues. Germline V gene lookup returns CDR1 MNHEY and CDR2 SVGAGI. V shed 0 bases and J shed 0 bases, with 12 bases lying between them. CDR3 sequence (DNA): TGTGCCAGCAGTTACTCGATACCGGGTCGCTCCTACAATGAGCAGTTCTTC. As protein: CASSYSIPGRSYNEQFF.